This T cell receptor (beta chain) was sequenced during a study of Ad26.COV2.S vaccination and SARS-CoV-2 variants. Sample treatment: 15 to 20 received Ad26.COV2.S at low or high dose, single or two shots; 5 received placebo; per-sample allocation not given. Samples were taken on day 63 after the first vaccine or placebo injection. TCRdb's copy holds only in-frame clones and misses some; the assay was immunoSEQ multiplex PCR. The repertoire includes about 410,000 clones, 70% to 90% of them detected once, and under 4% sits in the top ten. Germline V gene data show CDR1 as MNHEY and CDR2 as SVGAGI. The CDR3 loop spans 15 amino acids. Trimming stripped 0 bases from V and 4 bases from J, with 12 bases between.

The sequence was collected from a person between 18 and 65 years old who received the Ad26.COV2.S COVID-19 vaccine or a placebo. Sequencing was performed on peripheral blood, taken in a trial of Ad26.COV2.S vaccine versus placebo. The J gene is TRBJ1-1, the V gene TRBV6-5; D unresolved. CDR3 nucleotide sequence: TGTGCCAGCAGTTACTCGGCACCCGTGAGCACTGAAGCTTTCTTT. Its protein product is CASSYSAPVSTEAFF.